These 17 T cell receptor beta chains came from one sample sequenced in a study of blood T cell repertoires in COVID-19. Profiling relied on immunoSEQ multiplex PCR, and the TCRdb table lists in-frame clones only, not all of them. The top ten hold around 9% of the sample, which has about 180,000 clones, 86% seen once. The sample consisted of peripheral blood. The receptors stem from a man aged 45-60 years with active or convalescent COVID-19.

V gene TRBV7-2 combines with J gene TRBJ2-7; 7 bases line up with TRBD2. This CDR3 region has 14 residues. The trim removed 4 bases at V and 7 bases at J, leaving 10 bases unmatched. Germline V gives CDR1 SGHTA, CDR2 FQGNSA. CDR3: CASSYLAAWGEQYF. The CDR3, as DNA: TGTGCCAGCAGCTACCTAGCGGCTTGGGGGGAGCAGTACTTC.

The gene calls are TRBV29-1 and TRBJ2-3, with a weak D call TRBD2 (6 bases). This CDR3 is built from 11 residues. Germline V gene sequence: CDR1 SQVTM, CDR2 ANQGSEA. The CDR3 loop reads CIAVSTDTQYF. The CDR3 DNA sequence: TGCATAGCGGTTAGCACAGATACGCAGTATTTT.

The V call is TRBV5-4, the J call TRBJ2-2, with 7 nucleotides matching TRBD2. Germline V CDR1 and CDR2: SGHNT, YYREEE (reference sequence). This CDR3 is 15 amino acids long. The J segment lost 2 bases and the V segment lost 4 bases, leaving 5 bases of the junction unmatched. This chain's CDR3 is CASSPSGANTGELFF. CDR3 coding DNA: TGTGCCAGCAGCCCCAGCGGGGCTAACACCGGGGAGCTGTTTTTT. Supplemented by reference TRBV5-4 and TRBJ2-2, the full variable domain reads ETGVTQSPTHLIKTRGQQVTLRCSSQSGHNTVSWYQQALGQGPQFIFQYYREEENGRGNFPPRFSGLQFPNYSSELNVNALELDDSALYLCASSPSGANTGELFFGEGSRLTVL.

The chain joins TRBV27 to TRBJ2-5; 8 nucleotides align to TRBD1. Germline-derived CDR1 and CDR2 are MNHEY and SMNVEV (reference sequence). Losses at the gene ends were 4 bases for V and 2 bases for J; bases not matched to a gene: 9. CDR3 length: 16 residues. Here the CDR3 reads CASSSRGTGDQETQYF. Here the CDR3 DNA reads TGTGCCAGCAGTTCACGAGGGACAGGAGATCAAGAGACCCAGTACTTC.

The V call is TRBV3-1 (or the pseudogene TRBV3-2), the J call TRBJ2-3, with D possibly being TRBD2 (6 bases). The CDR3 has 11 residues. The V end lost 11 bases, the J end lost 4 bases, and 10 bases lay between the germline ends. The germline gives CDR1 LGHDT, CDR2 YNNKEL (reference sequence). The DNA of the CDR3 is TGTGCCCTCCCGGGGGCAGATACGCAGTATTTT. Translated, it gives CALPGADTQYF.

CDR3 residues: CATSSIRQVSSYNSPLHF. As DNA, the CDR3 is TGTGCCACCAGTTCAATAAGACAGGTTAGCTCCTATAATTCACCCCTCCACTTT. The chain has TRBV24-1 and TRBJ1-6; D perhaps matches TRBD1 (6 bases). Germline values: CDR1 KGHDR, CDR2 SFDVKD. The CDR3 loop spans 18 amino acids. Trimming removed 6 bases from V and 0 bases from J, with 17 bases in between.

This sequence joins TRBV29-1 and TRBJ1-1; 8 bases fit TRBD1. V lost 6 bases to trimming and J lost 0 bases; unmatched junction nucleotides: 6. The V gene's germline CDR1 is SQVTM and CDR2 ANQGSEA. The length of the CDR3 is 14 residues. As DNA, the CDR3 is TGCAGCGTAGACAGGGGTAGCATGAACACTGAAGCTTTCTTT. It encodes CSVDRGSMNTEAFF.

This clone appeared once. The chain is built from TRBV28 and TRBJ1-4, with 11 bases fitting TRBD1. Trimming removed 6 bases from V and 9 bases from J; junction bases left unmatched: 6. In germline, CDR1 is MDHEN, CDR2 SYDVKM. This CDR3 has 14 amino acids. CDR3 protein: CASRPGTGGKKLFF. The CDR3 DNA follows: TGTGCCAGCAGACCCGGGACAGGGGGAAAAAAACTGTTTTTT.

The chain links TRBV28 to TRBJ2-3, with TRBD2 matching 7 bases. The V gene end was trimmed by 5 bases and the J gene end by 1 base; junction bases not matched to a gene: 6. Germline V gene data show CDR1 as MDHEN and CDR2 as SYDVKM. The CDR3 has 15 residues. CDR3 in amino acids: CASSGESGGTDTQYF. CDR3 bases: TGTGCCAGCAGTGGCGAAAGCGGGGGCACAGATACGCAGTATTTT.

The V gene is TRBV5-1, the J gene TRBJ1-4; D unclear. Trimming cost V 4 bases and J 6 bases, with 10 bases left between them. Looked up from germline, CDR1 is SGHRS and CDR2 is YFSETQ. The length of the CDR3 is 13 residues. The CDR3 sequence is CASSREADEKLFF. Written as DNA, the CDR3 is TGCGCCAGCAGCAGGGAGGCGGATGAAAAACTGTTTTTT.

The rearrangement joins TRBV5-4 to TRBJ1-5; no definite D call. With 1 base removed from V and 2 bases from J, the gap between germline ends came to 10 bases. The CDR3 loop spans 15 amino acids. Germline CDR1 is SGHNT and CDR2 is YYREEE (reference sequence). As DNA, the CDR3 is TGTGCCAGCAGCTTGTACGGGGAGGGCAATCAGCCCCAGCATTTT. Amino acids: CASSLYGEGNQPQHF.

The V gene is TRBV30, the J gene TRBJ1-4; a weak D match, TRBD1 (6 bases). CDR1 and CDR2 (germline): GTSNPN, SVGIG (reference sequence). This CDR3 region has 14 residues. With 1 base removed from V and 5 bases from J, the gap between germline ends came to 11 bases. The CDR3 sequence is CAWSGTVLNEKLFF. For the CDR3, the DNA is TGTGCCTGGAGTGGGACAGTTTTGAATGAAAAACTGTTTTTT.

V usage is TRBV6-1 and J usage is TRBJ1-1; D is uncertain. Trimming cost V 2 bases and J 6 bases, with 13 bases left between them. Germline V gives CDR1 MNHNS, CDR2 SASEGT. The CDR3 covers 14 residues. For the CDR3, the DNA is TGTGCCAGCAGTGAAAAACTAGTGGGTTCTGAAGCTTTCTTT. As protein: CASSEKLVGSEAFF.

This clone was observed a single time. The V gene is TRBV6-2 or TRBV6-3, the J gene TRBJ1-1, with 7 nucleotides matching TRBD1. Germline CDR1 MNHEY, CDR2 SVGEGT. The CDR3 is made up of 16 amino acids. V lost 2 bases to trimming and J lost 1 base; unmatched junction nucleotides: 7. This chain's CDR3 is CASSYPTGAWNTEAFF. In DNA form, the CDR3 reads TGTGCCAGCAGTTACCCCACAGGGGCCTGGAACACTGAAGCTTTCTTT.

J is TRBJ2-3 and V is TRBV24-1, with 14 bases identical to TRBD2. Germline V lookup: CDR1 KGHDR, CDR2 SFDVKD. This CDR3 has 14 amino acids. After removal of 9 bases from V and 3 bases from J, the junction contained 1 base not matched to a gene. The CDR3 sequence: CATGLAGGTDTQYF. CDR3 DNA sequence: TGTGCCACCGGACTAGCGGGAGGAACAGATACGCAGTATTTT.

The chain combines TRBV10-3 with TRBJ1-1; perhaps TRBD1 as D (5 bases). The CDR3 has 12 residues. The germline CDR1 and CDR2 sequences are ENHRY and SYGVKD. The CDR3 protein is CASRGSIPEAFF. The CDR3 DNA is TGTGCGTCTAGGGGCTCGATCCCTGAAGCTTTCTTT.

This chain joins TRBV29-1 and TRBJ1-2; D is perhaps TRBD1 (6 bases). Per the germline V gene, CDR1 is SQVTM and CDR2 is ANQGSEA. Trimming removed 2 bases from V and 3 bases from J, with 13 bases in between. The CDR3 is 14 amino acids. Here the CDR3 reads CSVERQALDYGYTF. CDR3 DNA sequence: TGCAGCGTTGAACGACAGGCCTTAGACTATGGCTACACCTTC.